This T cell receptor (beta chain) is from a study of shared clonotypes between healthy human individuals. From germline, CDR1 is SNHLY and CDR2 FYNNEI. There are 15 residues in the CDR3. V was clipped by 6 bases and J by 11 bases, with 23 bases between them. Sequenced by immunoSEQ multiplex PCR; TCRdb stores in-frame clones only, minus some. Here the sample spans more than 550,000 clones, 55% to 75% being singletons. This sequence joins TRBV2 and TRBJ1-5, with D perhaps matching TRBD1 (5 bases). This clonotype was sampled from a woman in her twenties or thirties in good health. The specimen was memory CD4+ T cells sorted from blood. Subset defined: CD45RA-negative fraction. The chain's CDR3 is CASRPRDGRLWAQHF. DNA of the CDR3: TGTGCCAGCAGGCCCCGGGACGGTCGGCTGTGGGCCCAGCATTTT.